These 8 T cell receptor beta chains were all obtained from the same sample, sequenced in a study of identical twins. TCRdb processed the 5' RACE reads anew with MiXCR; each CDR3 protein has one entry. The sample comprises about 200,000 distinct CDR3 sequences, 10% of which are singletons, and 9% to 10% rests with the top ten. The sequenced material came from memory T cells sorted from blood. These receptors originate from a man aged 45-60 years in good health.

The V call is TRBV7-9, the J call TRBJ2-1; D tentatively fits TRBD1 or TRBD2 (5 bases each). Trimming removed 3 bases from V and 11 bases from J, with 14 bases in between. There are 13 residues in the CDR3. The germline V gene encodes CDR1 SEHNR and CDR2 FQNEAQ (reference sequence). CDR3 coding DNA: TGTGCCAGCAGCTTGGACCCGGGACGGCAGCAGTTCTTC. The encoded protein is CASSLDPGRQQFF.

The sample holds a few counts of this clonotype. This sequence joins TRBV20-1 and TRBJ2-7; tentatively, D is TRBD2 (5 bases). V was cut by 6 bases and J by 2 bases, with 14 bases left in between. The CDR3 loop spans 13 amino acids. Germline V CDR1 and CDR2: DFQATT, SNEGSKA (reference sequence). This CDR3 is CSAPGIGAYEQYF. CDR3 nucleotide sequence: TGCAGTGCCCCGGGGATCGGTGCCTACGAGCAGTACTTC.

The table lists this clonotype with many counts. The rearrangement joins TRBV25-1 to TRBJ2-4, with a weak D call TRBD1 (6 bases). V was pared by 3 bases and J by 12 bases, with 15 bases between. Germline V gene sequence: CDR1 MGHDK, CDR2 SYGVNS. The CDR3 covers 13 residues. This CDR3 is CASSEGARYRQYF. CDR3 DNA: TGTGCCAGCAGTGAGGGGGCCCGGTATCGTCAGTACTTC.

Comment on this clonotype: A much larger clonotype is one base distant, so this may be a read error. The chain couples TRBV7-2 to TRBJ1-5, with TRBD1 matching 7 bases. Germline V gene lookup returns CDR1 SGHTA and CDR2 FQGNSA. The CDR3 is made up of 12 amino acids. CDR3 DNA sequence: TGTGACAGCAGCTTAGCCCCGGGACAGCAGCATTTT. Protein sequence: CDSSLAPGQQHF. Combining the CDR3 with reference TRBV7-2 and TRBJ1-5 gives the whole variable domain GAGVSQSPSNKVTEKGKDVELRCDPISGHTALYWYRQSLGQGLEFLIYFQGNSAPDKSGLPSDRFSAERTGGSVSTLTIQRTQQEDSAVYLCDSSLAPGQQHFGDGTRLSIL.

The sample holds a few counts of this clonotype. The chain employs TRBV7-9 and TRBJ1-1, with 9 nucleotides matching TRBD1. The CDR3 spans 17 residues. The germline V gene has CDR1 SEHNR and CDR2 FQNEAQ (reference sequence). With 5 bases clipped from V and 0 bases from J, the junction kept 10 bases outside the gene matches. The CDR3 nucleotides read TGTGCCAGCAGCCCCCGTCCCGGGACAGGGTTGAACACTGAAGCTTTCTTT. Translated, it gives CASSPRPGTGLNTEAFF.

In this sample, this clonotype turned up many times. This chain joins TRBV3-1 and TRBJ1-2; D ambiguous. The V and J ends lost 0 bases and 5 bases respectively, with 16 bases between them. CDR1 LGHDT and CDR2 YNNKEL come from the germline V gene (reference sequence). CDR3 size: 16 residues. Written as DNA, the CDR3 is TGTGCCAGCAGCCAAGATGGGTGGGGTGCCTCATATGGCTACACCTTC. This codes for CASSQDGWGASYGYTF.

This clonotype has ten or more counts. The genes are TRBV5-1 and TRBJ2-1; D may be TRBD1 (5 bases). Trimming took off 5 bases at V and 8 bases at J, with 14 bases between the two ends. Germline CDR1 is SGHRS and CDR2 is YFSETQ. The CDR3 is 13 amino acids. The CDR3 sequence: CASSTGPHDEQFF. The CDR3 bases are TGCGCCAGCAGTACAGGTCCCCACGATGAGCAGTTCTTC. Full variable domain (rest looked up from reference TRBV5-1 and TRBJ2-1): KAGVTQTPRYLIKTRGQQVTLSCSPISGHRSVSWYQQTPGQGLQFLFEYFSETQRNKGNFPGRFSGRQFSNSRSEMNVSTLELGDSALYLCASSTGPHDEQFFGPGTRLTVL.

V and J are TRBV10-2 and TRBJ1-1; D is uncertain. The CDR3 runs 13 residues. The germline CDR1 and CDR2 sequences are WSHSY and SAAADI. V was trimmed by 4 bases and J by 2 bases, leaving 8 bases between them. In nucleotides, the CDR3 is TGCGCCAGCAGTGTATCAGTAAACACTGAAGCTTTCTTT. Encoded protein: CASSVSVNTEAFF.